The clone carrying this T cell receptor beta chain was observed many times. Each CDR3 protein is one row after TCRdb ran MiXCR on the RACE reads. The sample lists more than 70,000 distinct CDR3 sequences, roughly 11% occurring once. The V and J ends lost 1 base and 2 bases respectively, with 12 bases between them. The CDR3 consists of 15 residues. CDR1 and CDR2 (germline): LGHDT, YNNKEL (reference sequence). Documented time point: patch test 3, about 24 weeks after DPC sensitization. Treatment: therapeutic diphenylcyclopropenone sensitization with weekly scalp DPC. The sample is drawn from a study of human T cells and chemical hapten exposure.

This chain links TRBV3-1 with TRBJ2-7; D might be TRBD2 (6 bases). Sequencing was performed on whole blood, taken in connection with sensitization to the hapten diphenylcyclopropenone (DPC). This sequence was found in a young woman with alopecia areata. Some clones in this sample may be carry-over from other donors' samples. The CDR3 DNA sequence: TGTGCCAGCAGCCAAGGCGGCGGGACCCCCTACGAGCAGTACTTC. This encodes CASSQGGGTPYEQYF.